This TCR beta chain derives from a study of shared clonotypes between healthy human individuals. The naive CD8 subset, CD45RO-negative cells positively selected for CCR7, excluded terminally differentiated effector memory CD45RA+ cells. This clone was observed once. TCRdb's table, derived via immunoSEQ multiplex PCR, lists solely in-frame clones and lacks some. The table includes some 1,900,000 clones, approximately 94% detected once. The sequence was obtained from a man younger than 35 in good health. The sample comprised naive CD8+ T cells sorted from blood.

CDR3 coding DNA: TGTGCCACCAGCAGCAGGGGCGGCTACGAGCAGTACTTC. Its protein product is CATSSRGGYEQYF. The chain has TRBV15 and TRBJ2-7; D possibly corresponds to TRBD1 (6 bases). Germline assignment: CDR1 LNHNV and CDR2 YYDKDF (reference sequence). Trimming stripped 3 bases from V and 3 bases from J, with 9 bases between. This CDR3 is built from 13 residues.